The source of this T cell receptor beta chain is a study of OX40 agonist ivuxolimab in advanced cancers. Study information: Ivuxolimab, which patients received intravenously every 2 weeks, was dosed at 0.01 to 10 mg/kg.

Data came from immunoSEQ multiplex PCR; TCRdb stores just in-frame clones and leaves some out. The table includes about 48,000 clones, approximately 84% detected once. The V and J ends lost 3 bases and 4 bases, in that order; junction bases with no gene match: 12. The CDR3 length is 17 residues. Blood got drawn at baseline, again on cycle 4 day 1, and then on cycle 7 day 1. The sequence was obtained from an adult with an advanced solid tumor such as melanoma, head and neck, liver or kidney cancer. V and J are TRBV23-1 and TRBJ2-7, with 10 bases that match TRBD2. TRBV23-1 is classed as an ORF, of uncertain function. The sequencing used CD4+ or CD8+ T cells sorted from blood, collected in a trial of the OX40 agonist ivuxolimab. In DNA form, the CDR3 reads TGCGCCAGCAGTCACCCTGCCCCTACTAGCGGGGATTACGAGCAGTACTTC. Amino acids: CASSHPAPTSGDYEQYF.